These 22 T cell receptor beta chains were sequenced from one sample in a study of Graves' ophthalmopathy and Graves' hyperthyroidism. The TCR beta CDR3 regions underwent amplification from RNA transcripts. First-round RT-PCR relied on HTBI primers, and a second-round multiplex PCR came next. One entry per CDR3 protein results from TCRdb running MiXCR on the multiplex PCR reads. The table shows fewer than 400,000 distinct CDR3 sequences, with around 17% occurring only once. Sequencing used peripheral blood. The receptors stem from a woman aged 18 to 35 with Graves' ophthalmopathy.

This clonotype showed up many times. CDR3 bases: TGTGCCAGCAGCCTCCCAGGCAGGGGGAATGGCTACACCTTC. This translates into CASSLPGRGNGYTF. The J gene is TRBJ1-2, the V gene TRBV5-5; 7 bases are a match to TRBD1. V lost 4 bases to trimming and J lost 6 bases; unmatched junction nucleotides: 9. Germline CDR1 is SGHKS and CDR2 is YYEKEE (reference sequence). There are 14 residues in the CDR3.

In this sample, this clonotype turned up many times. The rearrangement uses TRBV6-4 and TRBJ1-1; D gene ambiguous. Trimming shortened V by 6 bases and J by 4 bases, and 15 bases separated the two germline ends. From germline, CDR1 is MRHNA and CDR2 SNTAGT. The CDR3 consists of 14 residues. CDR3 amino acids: CASRPSGVGTEAFF. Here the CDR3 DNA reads TGTGCCAGCAGGCCCAGCGGGGTTGGCACTGAAGCTTTCTTT.

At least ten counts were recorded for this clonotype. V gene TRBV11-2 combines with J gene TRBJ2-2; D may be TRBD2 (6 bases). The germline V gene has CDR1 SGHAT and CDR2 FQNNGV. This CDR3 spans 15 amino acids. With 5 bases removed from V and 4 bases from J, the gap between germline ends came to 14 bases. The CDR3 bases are TGTGCCAGCAGCGCCGGGACTCTGCTCACCGGGGAGCTGTTTTTT. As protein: CASSAGTLLTGELFF.

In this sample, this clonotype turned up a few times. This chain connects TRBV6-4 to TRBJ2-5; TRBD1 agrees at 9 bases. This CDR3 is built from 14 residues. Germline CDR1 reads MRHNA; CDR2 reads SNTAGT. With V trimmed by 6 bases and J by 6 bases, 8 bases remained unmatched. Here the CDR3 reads CASSETGGSKTQYF. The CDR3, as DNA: TGTGCCAGCAGCGAGACAGGGGGATCGAAGACCCAGTACTTC.

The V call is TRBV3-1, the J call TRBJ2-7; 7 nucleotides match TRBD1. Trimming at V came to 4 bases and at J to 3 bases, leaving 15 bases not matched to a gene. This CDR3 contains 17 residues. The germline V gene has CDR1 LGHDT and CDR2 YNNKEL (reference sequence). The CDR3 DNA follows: TGTGCCAGCAGCCGTCCGAAACCACTCACAGGGGACTACGAGCAGTACTTC. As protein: CASSRPKPLTGDYEQYF.

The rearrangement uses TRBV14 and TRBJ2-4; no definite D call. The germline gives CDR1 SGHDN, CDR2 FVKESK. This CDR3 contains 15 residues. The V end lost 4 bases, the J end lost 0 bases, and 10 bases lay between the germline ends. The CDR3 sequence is CASSPAILAKNIQYF. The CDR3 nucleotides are TGTGCCAGCAGCCCGGCGATTCTAGCCAAAAACATTCAGTACTTC.

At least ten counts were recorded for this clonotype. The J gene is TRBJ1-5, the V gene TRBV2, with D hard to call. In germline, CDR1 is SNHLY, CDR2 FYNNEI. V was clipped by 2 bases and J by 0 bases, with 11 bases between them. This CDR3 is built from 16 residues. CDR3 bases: TGTGCCAGCAGTGAATGGACTCCTTATAGCAATCAGCCCCAGCATTTT. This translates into CASSEWTPYSNQPQHF. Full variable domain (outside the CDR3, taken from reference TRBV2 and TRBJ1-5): EPEVTQTPSHQVTQMGQEVILRCVPISNHLYFYWYRQILGQKVEFLVSFYNNEISEKSEIFDDQFSVERPDGSNFTLKIRSTKLEDSAMYFCASSEWTPYSNQPQHFGDGTRLSIL.

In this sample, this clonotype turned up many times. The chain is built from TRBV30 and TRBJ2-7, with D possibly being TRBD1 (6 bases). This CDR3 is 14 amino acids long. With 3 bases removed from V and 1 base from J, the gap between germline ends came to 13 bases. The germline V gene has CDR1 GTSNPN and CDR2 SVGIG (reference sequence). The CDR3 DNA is TGTGCCTGGAGCCCCCAGGGGTTTTCCTACGAGCAGTACTTC. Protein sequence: CAWSPQGFSYEQYF.

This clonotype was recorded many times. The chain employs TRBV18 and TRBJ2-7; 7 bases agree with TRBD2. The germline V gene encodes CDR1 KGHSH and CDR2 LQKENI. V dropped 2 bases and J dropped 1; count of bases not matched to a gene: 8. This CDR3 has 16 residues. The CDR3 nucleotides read TGTGCCAGCTCACCATTAAGGTCTAGCGGTTCCTACGAGCAGTACTTC. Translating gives CASSPLRSSGSYEQYF.

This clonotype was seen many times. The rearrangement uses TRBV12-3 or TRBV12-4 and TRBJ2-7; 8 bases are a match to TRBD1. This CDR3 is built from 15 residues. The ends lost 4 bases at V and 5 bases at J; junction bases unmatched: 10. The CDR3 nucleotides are TGTGCCAGCAGTTGGGGACAGGAGACCGGCGACGAGCAGTACTTC. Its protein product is CASSWGQETGDEQYF.

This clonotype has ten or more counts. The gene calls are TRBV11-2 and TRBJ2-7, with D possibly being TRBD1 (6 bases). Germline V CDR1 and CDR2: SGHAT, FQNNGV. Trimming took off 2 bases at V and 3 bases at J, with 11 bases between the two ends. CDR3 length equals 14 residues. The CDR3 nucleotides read TGTGCCAGCAGCTTAATAGGGACAAACTACGAGCAGTACTTC. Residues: CASSLIGTNYEQYF. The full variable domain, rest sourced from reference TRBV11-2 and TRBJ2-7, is EAGVAQSPRYKIIEKRQSVAFWCNPISGHATLYWYQQILGQGPKLLIQFQNNGVVDDSQLPKDRFSAERLKGVDSTLKIQPAKLEDSAVYLCASSLIGTNYEQYFGPGTRLTVT.

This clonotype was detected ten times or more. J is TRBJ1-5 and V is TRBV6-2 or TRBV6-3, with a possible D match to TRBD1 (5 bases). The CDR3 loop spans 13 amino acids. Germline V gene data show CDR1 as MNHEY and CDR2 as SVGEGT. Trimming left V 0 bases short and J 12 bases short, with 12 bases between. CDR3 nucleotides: TGTGCCAGCAGTTACTCGATTGTCGGGGGCCAGCATTTT. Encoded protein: CASSYSIVGGQHF.

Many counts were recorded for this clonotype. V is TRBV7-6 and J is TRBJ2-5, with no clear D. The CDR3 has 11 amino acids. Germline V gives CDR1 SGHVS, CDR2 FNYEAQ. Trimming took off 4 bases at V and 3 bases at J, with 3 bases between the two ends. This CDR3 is CASSSEETQYF. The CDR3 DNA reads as TGTGCCAGCAGCTCGGAAGAGACCCAGTACTTC.

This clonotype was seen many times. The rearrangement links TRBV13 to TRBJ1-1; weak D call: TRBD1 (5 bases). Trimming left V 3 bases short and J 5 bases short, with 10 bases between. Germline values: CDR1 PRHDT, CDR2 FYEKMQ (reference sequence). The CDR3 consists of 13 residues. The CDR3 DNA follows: TGTGCCAGCAGCTTCGGGCGGGGGACTGAAGCTTTCTTT. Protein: CASSFGRGTEAFF.

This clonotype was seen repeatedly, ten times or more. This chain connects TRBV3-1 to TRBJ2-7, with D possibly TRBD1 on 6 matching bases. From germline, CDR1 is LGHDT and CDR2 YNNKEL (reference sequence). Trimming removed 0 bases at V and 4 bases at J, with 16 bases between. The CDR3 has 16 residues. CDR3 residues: CASSQDGTKFGYEQYF. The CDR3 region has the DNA TGTGCCAGCAGCCAAGATGGGACAAAATTCGGGTACGAGCAGTACTTC.

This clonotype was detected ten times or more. This CDR3 reads CASSPRDRQSNTEAFF. In DNA form, the CDR3 reads TGTGCCAGCAGCCCCCGGGACCGACAATCGAACACTGAAGCTTTCTTT. The J gene is TRBJ1-1, the V gene TRBV11-2, with a tentative D call TRBD1 (5 bases). The CDR3 totals 16 residues. V was shortened by 5 bases and J by 1 base, with 17 bases between the two germline ends. The V gene's germline CDR1 is SGHAT and CDR2 FQNNGV.

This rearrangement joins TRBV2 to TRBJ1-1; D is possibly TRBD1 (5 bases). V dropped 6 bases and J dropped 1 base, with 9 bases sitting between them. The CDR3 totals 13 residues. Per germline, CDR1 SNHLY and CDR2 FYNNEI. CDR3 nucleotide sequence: TGTGCCAGCAGGGGCAGGGCGAACACTGAAGCTTTCTTT. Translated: CASRGRANTEAFF.

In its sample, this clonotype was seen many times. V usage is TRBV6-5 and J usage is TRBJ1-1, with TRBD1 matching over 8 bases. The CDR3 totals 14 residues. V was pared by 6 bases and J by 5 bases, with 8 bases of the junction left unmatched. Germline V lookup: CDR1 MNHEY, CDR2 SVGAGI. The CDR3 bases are TGTGCCAGCAGCAATTACAGGGGGAGGACTGAAGCTTTCTTT. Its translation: CASSNYRGRTEAFF.

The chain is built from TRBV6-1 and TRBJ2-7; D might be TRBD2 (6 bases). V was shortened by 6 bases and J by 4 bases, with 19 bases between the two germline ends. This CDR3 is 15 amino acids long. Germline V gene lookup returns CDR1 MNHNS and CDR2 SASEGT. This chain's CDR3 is CASRDPGLEKYEQYF. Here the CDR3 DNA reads TGTGCCAGCAGGGACCCGGGACTCGAGAAGTACGAGCAGTACTTC.

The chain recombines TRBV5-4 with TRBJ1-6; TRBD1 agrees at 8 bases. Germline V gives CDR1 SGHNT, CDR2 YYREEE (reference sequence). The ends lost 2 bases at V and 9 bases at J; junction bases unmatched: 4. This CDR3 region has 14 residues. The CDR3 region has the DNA TGTGCCAGCAGCTTCGTAACAGGGGGTTCACCCCTCCACTTT. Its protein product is CASSFVTGGSPLHF.

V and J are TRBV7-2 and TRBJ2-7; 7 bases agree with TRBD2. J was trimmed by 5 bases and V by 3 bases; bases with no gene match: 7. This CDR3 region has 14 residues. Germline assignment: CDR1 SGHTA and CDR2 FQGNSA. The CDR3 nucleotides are TGTGCCAGCAGCTTGGGAGGGGATGGGAACGAGCAGTACTTC. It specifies CASSLGGDGNEQYF.

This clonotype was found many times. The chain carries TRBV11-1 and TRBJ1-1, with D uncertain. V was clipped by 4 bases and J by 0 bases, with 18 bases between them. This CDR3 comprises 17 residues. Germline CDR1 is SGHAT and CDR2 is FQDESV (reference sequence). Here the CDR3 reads CASSSVRTAVLNTEAFF. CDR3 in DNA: TGTGCCAGCAGCTCCGTTAGGACGGCGGTATTGAACACTGAAGCTTTCTTT.